Shown below are 24 T cell receptor beta chains from a single sample sequenced in a study of blood T cell repertoires in COVID-19. TCRdb's table, derived via immunoSEQ multiplex PCR, lists solely in-frame clones and lacks some. This table has fewer than 500,000 clones, around 89% appearing once. The specimen was peripheral blood. Receptors originate from a woman aged 30 to 39 with acute or convalescent COVID-19.

The CDR3 DNA follows: TGCGCCAGCAGCCCGCGAGCTAGTTACAATGAGCAGTTCTTC. This codes for CASSPRASYNEQFF. V is TRBV5-1 and J is TRBJ2-1; D remains ambiguous. This CDR3 contains 14 residues. Germline-derived CDR1 and CDR2 are SGHRS and YFSETQ. The V end lost 4 bases, the J end lost 4 bases, and 12 bases lay between the germline ends.

The chain carries TRBV7-2 and TRBJ2-7, with 8 bases identical to TRBD2. The germline gives CDR1 SGHTA, CDR2 FQGNSA. J gave up 7 bases and V 5 bases, and 13 bases lay outside the gene matches. The CDR3 runs 15 residues. For the CDR3, the DNA is TGTGCCAGCAGCCAAAAAAGCGGGGGCCCCGGAGAGCAGTACTTC. This encodes CASSQKSGGPGEQYF.

The chain joins TRBV2 to TRBJ2-1; the D gene is possibly TRBD1 (5 bases). V dropped 7 bases and J dropped 5 bases, with 12 bases sitting between them. CDR1 and CDR2 (germline): SNHLY, FYNNEI. CDR3 length: 13 residues. For the CDR3, the DNA is TGTGCCAGCAAACAGGAAGAAAACAATGAGCAGTTCTTC. This codes for CASKQEENNEQFF.

This sequence joins TRBV7-2 and TRBJ1-5; D perhaps matches TRBD1 (6 bases). There are 15 residues in the CDR3. In germline, CDR1 is SGHTA, CDR2 FQGNSA. The V and J ends lost 1 base and 2 bases respectively, with 9 bases between them. CDR3: CASSLGNRGNQPQHF. The DNA of the CDR3 is TGTGCCAGCAGCTTAGGTAACAGGGGCAATCAGCCCCAGCATTTT.

The V gene is TRBV5-1, the J gene TRBJ1-2, with TRBD1 matching over 7 bases. Germline CDR1 reads SGHRS; CDR2 reads YFSETQ. J gave up 4 bases and V 2 bases, and 11 bases lay outside the gene matches. The CDR3 sequence is 16 residues long. The CDR3 here is CASSLKQGMGGYGYTF. The CDR3 DNA reads TGCGCCAGCAGCTTAAAACAGGGGATGGGTGGCTATGGCTACACCTTC. The full variable domain, rest sourced from reference TRBV5-1 and TRBJ1-2, is KAGVTQTPRYLIKTRGQQVTLSCSPISGHRSVSWYQQTPGQGLQFLFEYFSETQRNKGNFPGRFSGRQFSNSRSEMNVSTLELGDSALYLCASSLKQGMGGYGYTFGSGTRLTVV.

The J gene is TRBJ2-3, the V gene TRBV4-1, with TRBD1 as a possible D gene (7 bases). Germline V gene data show CDR1 as MGHRA and CDR2 as YSYEKL. Trimming removed 4 bases from V and 6 bases from J, with 17 bases in between. The CDR3 spans 15 residues. As DNA, the CDR3 is TGCGCCAGCAGCCCCCGGACAGGTCGGGGGGATACGCAGTATTTT. This translates into CASSPRTGRGDTQYF.

This sequence joins TRBV2 and TRBJ2-1; D may be TRBD2 (6 bases). V lost 6 bases and J lost 4, with 16 bases in between. Germline V gene sequence: CDR1 SNHLY, CDR2 FYNNEI. The CDR3 runs 15 residues. The CDR3 sequence: CASSRGLPEYNEQFF. CDR3 sequence (DNA): TGTGCCAGCAGCCGGGGACTGCCTGAGTACAATGAGCAGTTCTTC. The complete variable domain, with remaining parts taken from reference TRBV2 and TRBJ2-1, reads EPEVTQTPSHQVTQMGQEVILRCVPISNHLYFYWYRQILGQKVEFLVSFYNNEISEKSEIFDDQFSVERPDGSNFTLKIRSTKLEDSAMYFCASSRGLPEYNEQFFGPGTRLTVL.

The rearrangement links TRBV6-6 to TRBJ1-4; 8 bases agree with TRBD1. Germline loops: CDR1 MNHNY, CDR2 SVGAGI (reference sequence). V was pared by 7 bases and J by 1 base, with 8 bases of the junction left unmatched. The CDR3 loop spans 16 amino acids. The CDR3 loop is CASNDRGSGTNEKLFF. The CDR3 DNA is TGTGCCAGCAACGACAGGGGCTCTGGAACTAATGAAAAACTGTTTTTT.

This clone appeared a single time. This rearrangement joins TRBV12-5 to TRBJ1-1; no clear D gene. Trimming stripped 7 bases from V and 6 bases from J, with 27 bases between. CDR3 length equals 17 residues. Germline V gives CDR1 LGHNT, CDR2 FRNRAP. CDR3 sequence (DNA): TGTGCTAGTGACATGGGAGCTTTCATTGGAAACTTGGCTGAAGCTTTCTTT. This gives the protein CASDMGAFIGNLAEAFF. The variable domain in full, completed from reference TRBV12-5 and TRBJ1-1, reads DARVTQTPRHKVTEMGQEVTMRCQPILGHNTVFWYRQTMMQGLELLAYFRNRAPLDDSGMPKDRFSAEMPDATLATLKIQPSEPRDSAVYFCASDMGAFIGNLAEAFFGQGTRLTVV.

This sequence joins TRBV24-1 and TRBJ2-1, with D possibly matching TRBD1 (6 bases). Trimming took off 10 bases at V and 1 base at J, with 10 bases between the two ends. The germline gives CDR1 KGHDR, CDR2 SFDVKD. CDR3 length: 13 amino acids. CDR3 sequence reads: CATGAGSYNEQFF. The CDR3 DNA sequence: TGTGCCACGGGGGCCGGATCCTACAATGAGCAGTTCTTC.

The J gene is TRBJ1-4, the V gene TRBV3-1 (or the pseudogene TRBV3-2); D unclear. The CDR3 is 16 residues long. Per germline, CDR1 LGHDT and CDR2 YNNKEL (reference sequence). Trimming left V 4 bases short and J 3 bases short, with 15 bases between. As DNA, the CDR3 is TGTGCCAGCAGCCTTGGAGAGGGTGGGCCTAATGAAAAACTGTTTTTT. Translated, it gives CASSLGEGGPNEKLFF.

This chain uses TRBV9 with TRBJ1-3; D perhaps matches TRBD1 (6 bases). V was shortened by 0 bases and J by 2 bases, with 9 bases between the two germline ends. Germline V gene data show CDR1 as SGDLS and CDR2 as YYNGEE. The CDR3 spans 15 residues. CDR3 sequence reads: CASSVGPGAGNTIYF. CDR3 sequence (DNA): TGTGCCAGCAGCGTAGGTCCAGGGGCTGGAAACACCATATATTTT.

The chain links TRBV27 to TRBJ2-3; D is possibly TRBD1 (6 bases). Trimming left V 10 bases short and J 1 base short, with 12 bases between. Per germline, CDR1 MNHEY and CDR2 SMNVEV (reference sequence). CDR3 length: 13 residues. DNA for the CDR3: TGTGCCACCCGTGGGGGCGGCACAGATACGCAGTATTTT. Translating gives CATRGGGTDTQYF.

This clone was seen a single time. The chain joins TRBV7-9 to TRBJ1-1; D unclear. The V and J ends lost 5 bases and 0 bases respectively, with 7 bases between them. The CDR3 runs to 13 residues. Germline V gene sequence: CDR1 SEHNR, CDR2 FQNEAQ (reference sequence). CDR3 in amino acids: CASSRYMNTEAFF. CDR3 DNA: TGTGCCAGCAGCCGATACATGAACACTGAAGCTTTCTTT.

This rearrangement joins TRBV6-6 to TRBJ2-7, with TRBD1 matching 7 bases. V shed 3 bases, J shed 5 bases, and the junction held 7 bases outside the gene matches. CDR3 size: 14 residues. Germline CDR1 MNHNY, CDR2 SVGAGI (reference sequence). In DNA form, the CDR3 reads TGTGCCAGCAGTTATCTCGACAGGGCCCACGAGCAGTACTTC. It encodes CASSYLDRAHEQYF.

The chain links TRBV2 to TRBJ1-2; D is unclear. V was trimmed by 7 bases and J by 4 bases, leaving 10 bases between them. The germline CDR1 and CDR2 sequences are SNHLY and FYNNEI. The CDR3 extends over 12 amino acids. CDR3 sequence (DNA): TGTGCCAGCACCGGGGAGGGCTATGGCTACACCTTC. Translating gives CASTGEGYGYTF.

J is TRBJ1-5 and V is TRBV9; 10 bases line up with TRBD1. V gave up 6 bases and J gave up 0 bases; unmatched junction bases: 3. CDR3 length: 15 amino acids. CDR1 is SGDLS and CDR2 is YYNGEE in the germline V gene. The DNA for the CDR3 is TGTGCCAGCACTCGGACAGGGGGTAGCAATCAGCCCCAGCATTTT. Amino acids: CASTRTGGSNQPQHF. Drawing the rest from reference TRBV9 and TRBJ1-5, the complete variable domain is DSGVTQTPKHLITATGQRVTLRCSPRSGDLSVYWYQQSLDQGLQFLIQYYNGEERAKGNILERFSAQQFPDLHSELNLSSLELGDSALYFCASTRTGGSNQPQHFGDGTRLSIL.

The chain combines TRBV19 with TRBJ1-6; weak D call: TRBD1 (5 bases). V was clipped by 4 bases and J by 5 bases, with 15 bases between them. From germline, CDR1 is LNHDA and CDR2 SQIVND (reference sequence). This CDR3 comprises 16 residues. The CDR3 nucleotides read TGTGCCAGTAGTACCACCCGACAGTCGCATAATTCACCCCTCCACTTT. It encodes CASSTTRQSHNSPLHF.

The chain joins TRBV4-1 to TRBJ1-4, with a weak D call TRBD1 (6 bases). Trimming cost V 3 bases and J 6 bases, with 11 bases left between them. CDR1 is MGHRA, CDR2 YSYEKL, per germline. The CDR3 sequence is 14 residues long. The CDR3 DNA follows: TGCGCCAGCAGCCAGAGGACAGATTATGAAAAACTGTTTTTT. Amino acids: CASSQRTDYEKLFF.

This clone was observed once. The J gene is TRBJ1-4, the V gene TRBV28, with a tentative D call TRBD1 (5 bases). The CDR3 consists of 13 residues. The germline V and J ends were trimmed by 5 bases and 5 bases, with 9 bases remaining between them. Germline CDR1 MDHEN, CDR2 SYDVKM. This CDR3 is CASSGQINEKLFF. DNA of the CDR3: TGTGCCAGCAGTGGACAAATAAATGAAAAACTGTTTTTT.

The V gene is TRBV3-1 (or the pseudogene TRBV3-2), the J gene TRBJ1-2, with 12 positions matching TRBD1. The CDR3 consists of 15 residues. CDR1 is LGHDT, CDR2 YNNKEL, per germline (reference sequence). V lost 5 bases, J lost 5 bases, and 6 bases stayed unmatched. The CDR3 here is CASSGEGQGAYGYTF. CDR3 bases: TGTGCCAGCAGCGGAGAGGGACAGGGGGCTTATGGCTACACCTTC.

This chain uses TRBV11-3 with TRBJ2-3; a weak D match, TRBD2 (5 bases). This CDR3 has 15 amino acids. Trimming took off 4 bases at V and 6 bases at J, with 17 bases between the two ends. The germline V gene has CDR1 SGHNT and CDR2 YENEEA. CDR3 DNA: TGTGCCAGCAGCTCCAGAGCGGTTTACGGGGATACGCAGTATTTT. It is translated as CASSSRAVYGDTQYF.

The chain is built from TRBV27 and TRBJ2-3, with a tentative D call TRBD1 (5 bases). Germline V gene sequence: CDR1 MNHEY, CDR2 SMNVEV (reference sequence). V was cut by 1 base and J by 10 bases, with 21 bases left in between. This CDR3 has 16 amino acids. The CDR3 nucleotides read TGTGCCAGCAGTTTATACTCAGGGCAGCGTGGGTTATCGCAGTATTTT. It specifies CASSLYSGQRGLSQYF.

The V call is TRBV5-6, the J call TRBJ2-7, with D perhaps matching TRBD2 (7 bases). CDR1 SGHDT and CDR2 YYEEEE come from the germline V gene. This CDR3 is built from 16 residues. V was shortened by 4 bases and J by 0 bases, with 17 bases between the two germline ends. The CDR3: CASSPGGRKSSYEQYF. The CDR3, as DNA: TGTGCCAGCAGCCCGGGGGGCAGAAAAAGCTCCTACGAGCAGTACTTC.